The 23 T cell receptor beta chains below come from one sample, sequenced in a study of blood T cells in healthy people across ages. With a J-beta primer mix and a sample-barcoded 5' primer, a second PCR ran 7 to 11 cycles. TCRdb redid the calling of the 5' RACE reads with MiXCR, one entry per CDR3 protein. The sample contains 1.8 million or so distinct CDR3 sequences, roughly two fifths of which appear only once. Sequenced material: blood. These receptors all come from a human donor in good health.

The gene calls are TRBV7-2 and TRBJ2-5; D is unresolved. With the DNA end fitting TRBJ2-7 better, the J assignment may be wrong. This CDR3 is 13 amino acids long. The germline V gene encodes CDR1 SGHTA and CDR2 FQGNSA. This CDR3 reads CASSFTRVAEQYF. The CDR3 region has the DNA TGTGCCAGCAGCTTTACAAGGGTGGCCGAGCAGTACTTC.

This clonotype was detected a few times. V gene TRBV20-1 combines with J gene TRBJ1-6, with 10 bases matching TRBD1. This CDR3 spans 14 amino acids. CDR1 and CDR2 from the germline V gene are DFQATT and SNEGSKA (reference sequence). The trim removed 5 bases at V and 7 bases at J, leaving 5 bases unmatched. CDR3 residues: CSAGEDRGNSPLHF. Here the CDR3 DNA reads TGCAGTGCTGGTGAGGACAGGGGGAATTCACCCCTCCACTTT.

The rearrangement joins TRBV2 to TRBJ1-1; TRBD1 matches at 8 bases. With 6 bases clipped from V and 1 base from J, the junction kept 10 bases outside the gene matches. Germline CDR1 and CDR2: SNHLY and FYNNEI. This CDR3 is built from 16 residues. CDR3 in DNA: TGTGCCAGCAGGGACCCGACAGGGGTCCGGAACACTGAAGCTTTCTTT. This gives the protein CASRDPTGVRNTEAFF.

This clonotype has only a few counts. This chain links TRBV29-1 with TRBJ2-7, with 8 bases aligning to TRBD1. The CDR3 spans 11 residues. Germline V gives CDR1 SQVTM, CDR2 ANQGSEA. The CDR3 is CSAGTGYEQYF. CDR3 sequence (DNA): TGCAGTGCCGGGACAGGCTACGAGCAGTACTTC.

In its sample, this clonotype was seen a few times. The V gene is TRBV20-1, the J gene TRBJ2-1; 8 bases align to TRBD2. CDR3 length equals 15 residues. Looked up from germline, CDR1 is DFQATT and CDR2 is SNEGSKA (reference sequence). The trim removed 2 bases at V and 4 bases at J, leaving 7 bases unmatched. The CDR3 nucleotides are TGCAGTGCTAGAAACAGCGGGGGCCTTTACAATGAGCAGTTCTTC. Translated, it gives CSARNSGGLYNEQFF.

Of note for this clonotype: Given a much more abundant clone one base away, this may be a read error. This chain connects TRBV29-1 to TRBJ2-7; D is unclear. Germline CDR1 is SQVTM and CDR2 is ANQGSEA. The CDR3 has 11 residues. The CDR3 loop is CNVRPGDEQYF. The CDR3 DNA is TGCAACGTTCGCCCAGGTGACGAGCAGTACTTC.

The table lists this clonotype with a few counts. The chain links TRBV7-9 to TRBJ2-1; D is uncertain. CDR1 SEHNR and CDR2 FQNEAQ come from the germline V gene (reference sequence). Trimming left V 5 bases short and J 10 bases short, with 15 bases between. This CDR3 comprises 13 residues. The CDR3 loop reads CASSVEVTLEQFF. The CDR3 DNA reads as TGTGCCAGCAGCGTCGAAGTGACCCTCGAGCAGTTCTTC.

The CDR3 DNA sequence: TGTGCTAGTGGCTCTTCGGGACAAGAGACCCAGTACTTC. Translating gives CASGSSGQETQYF. The chain couples TRBV12-5 to TRBJ2-5; possible D gene TRBD2, 5 bases. Germline lookup yields CDR1 LGHNT and CDR2 FRNRAP. With 6 bases removed from V and 2 bases from J, the gap between germline ends came to 10 bases. This CDR3 has 13 amino acids.

The chain employs TRBV7-9 and TRBJ2-5; 7 bases are shared with TRBD1. The trim removed 8 bases at V and 2 bases at J, leaving 2 bases unmatched. The CDR3 length is 12 residues. The germline CDR1 and CDR2 sequences are SEHNR and FQNEAQ (reference sequence). This CDR3 reads CASETGQETQYF. CDR3 bases: TGTGCCAGCGAGACAGGGCAAGAGACCCAGTACTTC.

The sample holds a few counts of this clonotype. V usage is TRBV9 and J usage is TRBJ2-3; 8 nucleotides match TRBD2. CDR1 and CDR2 (germline): SGDLS, YYNGEE. After removal of 1 base from V and 2 bases from J, the junction contained 9 bases not matched to a gene. This CDR3 is 17 amino acids long. Here the CDR3 reads CASSVRGGLASTDTQYF. CDR3 bases: TGTGCCAGCAGCGTACGGGGGGGCCTCGCCTCCACAGATACGCAGTATTTT.

The sample holds many counts of this clonotype. This chain uses TRBV7-2 with TRBJ1-4; D unresolved. The CDR3 has 14 residues. The V gene's germline CDR1 is SGHTA and CDR2 FQGNSA. The germline V and J ends were trimmed by 2 bases and 8 bases, with 12 bases remaining between them. The CDR3 here is CASSLMGSREKLFF. CDR3 nucleotide sequence: TGTGCCAGCAGCTTAATGGGGAGTAGGGAAAAACTGTTTTTT.

This clonotype appeared a few times. The rearrangement joins TRBV14 to TRBJ1-1; D may be TRBD1 (5 bases). V gave up 2 bases and J gave up 4 bases, with 11 bases separating them. The germline gives CDR1 SGHDN, CDR2 FVKESK. The CDR3 totals 14 residues. The CDR3 is CASSQRGRGTEAFF. In DNA, the CDR3 is TGTGCCAGCAGCCAACGGGGTAGGGGCACTGAAGCTTTCTTT.

V is TRBV6-5 and J is TRBJ1-1, with D maybe TRBD1 (6 bases). V was pared by 8 bases and J by 0 bases, with 10 bases between. CDR1 and CDR2 (germline): MNHEY, SVGAGI. This CDR3 spans 13 amino acids. The CDR3 reads CASGRQVNTEAFF. The CDR3 coding sequence is TGTGCCAGCGGAAGACAGGTGAACACTGAAGCTTTCTTT.

J is TRBJ1-1 and V is TRBV7-2; D is ambiguous. Trimming removed 0 bases from V and 0 bases from J, with 8 bases in between. This CDR3 has 15 residues. In germline, CDR1 is SGHTA, CDR2 FQGNSA. CDR3 coding DNA: TGTGCCAGCAGCTTAGCGCCGACGGTGAACACTGAAGCTTTCTTT. Protein sequence: CASSLAPTVNTEAFF.

This clonotype was seen a few times. The chain links TRBV6-2 or TRBV6-3 to TRBJ2-1; D is perhaps TRBD2 (5 bases). Germline V gene lookup returns CDR1 MNHEY and CDR2 SVGEGT. V was shortened by 7 bases and J by 0 bases, with 13 bases between the two germline ends. The CDR3 extends over 15 amino acids. CDR3 residues: CASNQPGFSYNEQFF. The CDR3 DNA is TGTGCCAGCAATCAACCGGGATTCTCCTACAATGAGCAGTTCTTC.

The chain links TRBV18 to TRBJ2-3, with D perhaps TRBD2 (6 bases). V gave up 2 bases and J gave up 0 bases, with 12 bases separating them. The germline V gene encodes CDR1 KGHSH and CDR2 LQKENI. The CDR3 is 16 residues long. The CDR3 reads CASSPVSGSSTDTQYF. CDR3 nucleotide sequence: TGTGCCAGCTCACCAGTTAGCGGATCTAGCACAGATACGCAGTATTTT. The full variable domain, completed using reference TRBV18 and TRBJ2-3, is NAGVMQNPRHLVRRRGQEARLRCSPMKGHSHVYWYRQLPEEGLKFMVYLQKENIIDESGMPKERFSAEFPKEGPSILRIQQVVRGDSAAYFCASSPVSGSSTDTQYFGPGTRLTVL.

The chain combines TRBV20-1 with TRBJ1-1, with D unresolved. Trimming pared 3 bases from V and 8 bases from J, leaving 25 bases between. The CDR3 length is 16 residues. The germline V gene encodes CDR1 DFQATT and CDR2 SNEGSKA (reference sequence). In DNA form, the CDR3 reads TGCAGTGCTAGTAGTTACCCGTTCCGGGAGGTTAGGGAAGCTTTCTTT. Amino acids: CSASSYPFREVREAFF.

V is TRBV3-1 and J is TRBJ2-1; TRBD2 might be the D (6 bases). The V end was cut by 0 bases, the J end by 7 bases, with 16 bases between. This CDR3 spans 16 amino acids. Germline V gene data show CDR1 as LGHDT and CDR2 as YNNKEL (reference sequence). As DNA, the CDR3 is TGTGCCAGCAGCCAAGAAGCCCGGGGGAGCTTGAATGAGCAGTTCTTC. This sequence encodes CASSQEARGSLNEQFF.

Comments on this clonotype: This may arise from a read error, as a much more abundant clone is one base away. The rearrangement joins TRBV9 to TRBJ2-1; the match to TRBD2 covers 12 bases. The CDR3 length is 15 residues. Unmatched junction bases numbered 7, after V lost 4 bases and J lost 8 bases. From germline, CDR1 is SGDLS and CDR2 YYNGEE. The CDR3 spells CASSISSGGAYEQFF. CDR3 bases: TGTGCCAGCAGCATTTCTAGCGGGGGGGCCTATGAGCAGTTCTTC.

This clonotype was counted only a few times. J is TRBJ1-2 and V is TRBV7-9; D remains ambiguous. V was cut by 8 bases and J by 0 bases, with 10 bases left in between. Germline loops: CDR1 SEHNR, CDR2 FQNEAQ (reference sequence). The CDR3 runs to 13 residues. The CDR3 region has the DNA TGTGCCAGCGATGAAGGAGCTAACTATGGCTACACCTTC. Translation: CASDEGANYGYTF.

The chain carries TRBV29-1 and TRBJ1-1, with D possibly TRBD1 on 6 matching bases. CDR3 length: 20 amino acids. V lost 0 bases, J lost 4 bases, and 30 bases lay in between. Germline lookup yields CDR1 SQVTM and CDR2 ANQGSEA. CDR3 sequence (DNA): TGCAGCGTTGAAGATCCATACCTGGGGGCAGAGGAGTGGGTGAGCACTGAAGCTTTCTTT. Translation: CSVEDPYLGAEEWVSTEAFF.

On this clonotype itself: A read error may account for a junction end that differs from germline. This rearrangement joins TRBV27 to TRBJ1-5; tentative D call: TRBD1 (6 bases). This CDR3 is built from 15 residues. The germline CDR1 and CDR2 sequences are MNHEY and SMNVEV (reference sequence). The CDR3 is CTSSPWVGANQPQHF. Written as DNA, the CDR3 is TGTACCAGCAGTCCCTGGGTGGGGGCTAATCAGCCCCAGCATTTT.

This clonotype has only a few counts. The chain is built from TRBV29-1 and TRBJ2-5, with 9 nucleotides matching TRBD1. This CDR3 comprises 13 residues. The germline V gene encodes CDR1 SQVTM and CDR2 ANQGSEA. V shed 5 bases and J 5 bases; nucleotides not matched to a gene: 6. In nucleotides, the CDR3 is TGCAGCGTTTGGACAGGGGAGGTGGAGACCCAGTACTTC. This gives the protein CSVWTGEVETQYF.